This entry lists 28 T cell receptor beta chains sequenced from one sample in a study of blood T cell repertoires in COVID-19. Using immunoSEQ multiplex PCR, the repertoire was profiled, and TCRdb retains in-frame clones only, with some absent. In the table there are about 310,000 clones, almost 90% of which are singletons. Specimen: PBMCs or T cells enriched from blood (not recorded which). These receptors originate from a woman under 30 with acute COVID-19.

The rearrangement uses TRBV19 and TRBJ1-1, with 8 positions matching TRBD1. V lost 1 base and J lost 8; bases outside the gene matches: 12. CDR3 length equals 16 residues. The germline V gene has CDR1 LNHDA and CDR2 SQIVND (reference sequence). DNA for the CDR3: TGTGCCAGTAGTATAGGGGCAGGGGGCGTCCTATTGGAAGCTTTCTTT. Protein: CASSIGAGGVLLEAFF. Complete variable domain (other parts from reference TRBV19 and TRBJ1-1): DGGITQSPKYLFRKEGQNVTLSCEQNLNHDAMYWYRQDPGQGLRLIYYSQIVNDFQKGDIAEGYSVSREKKESFPLTVTSAQKNPTAFYLCASSIGAGGVLLEAFFGQGTRLTVV.

The rearrangement links TRBV18 to TRBJ1-4; 10 bases align to TRBD1. The CDR3 sequence is 16 residues long. The V gene end was trimmed by 3 bases and the J gene end by 4 bases; junction bases not matched to a gene: 5. The V gene's germline CDR1 is KGHSH and CDR2 LQKENI. This chain's CDR3 is CASSPTGGGDNEKLFF. The CDR3 DNA follows: TGTGCCAGCTCACCGACAGGGGGCGGTGATAATGAAAAACTGTTTTTT. Complete variable domain (other parts from reference TRBV18 and TRBJ1-4): NAGVMQNPRHLVRRRGQEARLRCSPMKGHSHVYWYRQLPEEGLKFMVYLQKENIIDESGMPKERFSAEFPKEGPSILRIQQVVRGDSAAYFCASSPTGGGDNEKLFFGSGTQLSVL.

The chain recombines TRBV7-9 with TRBJ1-2; maybe TRBD1 (5 bases). The CDR3 extends over 14 amino acids. V lost 1 base, J lost 8 bases, and 14 bases lay in between. Germline V CDR1 and CDR2: SEHNR, FQNEAQ (reference sequence). The CDR3 loop reads CASSLGRGEGGYTF. The CDR3 bases are TGTGCCAGCAGCTTAGGGCGGGGGGAAGGAGGCTACACCTTC.

The chain links TRBV28 to TRBJ1-1; 8 bases are shared with TRBD1. This CDR3 has 16 amino acids. The germline V gene encodes CDR1 MDHEN and CDR2 SYDVKM. Losses at the gene ends were 7 bases for V and 4 bases for J; bases not matched to a gene: 14. CDR3 protein: CASTSWTGTEGTEAFF. The CDR3 nucleotides are TGTGCCAGCACCTCATGGACAGGGACAGAAGGCACTGAAGCTTTCTTT.

The chain carries TRBV30 and TRBJ1-2; TRBD1 is a possible D gene (5 bases). The germline CDR1 and CDR2 sequences are GTSNPN and SVGIG (reference sequence). The CDR3 is 12 residues long. Trimming removed 0 bases from V and 5 bases from J, with 7 bases in between. The CDR3 loop reads CAWSVTAYGYTF. In nucleotides, the CDR3 is TGTGCCTGGAGTGTGACAGCATATGGCTACACCTTC.

The chain has TRBV25-1 and TRBJ1-4, with 7 bases aligning to TRBD1. The CDR3 has 16 amino acids. In germline, CDR1 is MGHDK, CDR2 SYGVNS. J lost 4 bases, V lost 1 base, and 6 bases had no gene match. The CDR3 spells CASSEFRGGGNEKLFF. The DNA for the CDR3 is TGTGCCAGCAGTGAATTTAGAGGGGGCGGTAATGAAAAACTGTTTTTT.

The V call is TRBV3-1 (or the pseudogene TRBV3-2), the J call TRBJ2-7, with D maybe TRBD2 (5 bases). The CDR3 spans 17 residues. Germline lookup yields CDR1 LGHDT and CDR2 YNNKEL (reference sequence). The germline V and J ends were trimmed by 0 bases and 2 bases, with 17 bases remaining between them. The CDR3 is CASSQDQRSYRAYEQYF. Here the CDR3 DNA reads TGTGCCAGCAGCCAAGACCAGCGGAGCTATAGGGCCTACGAGCAGTACTTC.

The chain couples TRBV29-1 to TRBJ2-1; D perhaps matches TRBD2 (6 bases). Trimming took 7 bases from V and 0 from J, leaving 13 bases between them. Germline loops: CDR1 SQVTM, CDR2 ANQGSEA. The CDR3 totals 14 residues. The CDR3 is CSGLLGSSYNEQFF. For the CDR3, the DNA is TGCAGCGGGCTCCTCGGGAGCTCCTACAATGAGCAGTTCTTC.

This clone was found once. As DNA, the CDR3 is TGTGCCACAATGAGAACAGGGTCCACCGGGGAGCTGTTTTTT. Translating gives CATMRTGSTGELFF. The genes are TRBV24-1 and TRBJ2-2; D is perhaps TRBD1 (6 bases). This CDR3 is built from 14 residues. Germline CDR1 reads KGHDR; CDR2 reads SFDVKD. Deletions cut 10 bases from V and 4 bases from J, with 15 bases between.

In this sample, this clone turned up once. CDR3 sequence reads: CASSSRGRAGELFF. CDR3 coding DNA: TGCGCCAGCAGCTCCAGGGGGCGCGCCGGGGAGCTGTTTTTT. The chain has TRBV5-1 and TRBJ2-2, with 8 nucleotides matching TRBD1. The V gene's germline CDR1 is SGHRS and CDR2 YFSETQ. The CDR3 has 14 amino acids. The junction had 4 bases not matched to a gene; V was cut back by 3 bases and J by 6 bases.

The chain is built from TRBV5-1 and TRBJ2-7; the D is unclear. Trimming took 1 base from V and 0 from J, leaving 5 bases between them. The germline CDR1 and CDR2 sequences are SGHRS and YFSETQ. The CDR3 consists of 13 residues. CDR3 nucleotides: TGCGCCAGCAGCTTGTCCAGCTCCTACGAGCAGTACTTC. Its protein is CASSLSSSYEQYF.

This chain uses TRBV27 with TRBJ2-2; 13 bases align to TRBD2. The V gene's germline CDR1 is MNHEY and CDR2 SMNVEV (reference sequence). V lost 5 bases to trimming and J lost 5 bases; unmatched junction nucleotides: 5. The CDR3 totals 16 residues. DNA of the CDR3: TGTGCCAGCAGTACCCTACTAGCGGGAGGGACCGGGGAGCTGTTTTTT. Translation gives CASSTLLAGGTGELFF.

In this sample, this clone turned up many times. The gene calls are TRBV19 and TRBJ2-7; 7 bases are shared with TRBD2. CDR3 length: 14 residues. Germline V gives CDR1 LNHDA, CDR2 SQIVND (reference sequence). J gave up 9 bases and V 1 base, and 9 bases lay outside the gene matches. The CDR3 region is CASSIVPSGFGQYF. Here the CDR3 DNA reads TGTGCCAGTAGTATAGTCCCTAGCGGCTTTGGGCAGTACTTC.

This rearrangement joins TRBV5-1 to TRBJ1-2; D is perhaps TRBD1 (5 bases). Germline-derived CDR1 and CDR2 are SGHRS and YFSETQ. The CDR3 runs to 14 residues. V dropped 5 bases and J dropped 8 bases, with 19 bases sitting between them. As DNA, the CDR3 is TGCGCCAGCAGATTTGGGGGGGAGTCAGACGGCTACACCTTC. Translated, it gives CASRFGGESDGYTF.

This clone was detected once. The chain uses TRBV5-1 and TRBJ2-1; 14 bases are shared with TRBD2. Germline trimming cut 4 bases from V and 8 bases from J; bases unmatched to any gene: 8. Germline V gene sequence: CDR1 SGHRS, CDR2 YFSETQ. This CDR3 region has 16 residues. The CDR3 nucleotides are TGCGCCAGCAGCCAGCCGGGACTAGCGGGAGTGTATGAGCAGTTCTTC. Translation: CASSQPGLAGVYEQFF.

The CDR3 nucleotides are TGTGCCAGCCGCGGTACAGGGCATGAAAAACTGTTTTTT. Its translation is CASRGTGHEKLFF. J is TRBJ1-4 and V is TRBV7-2; tentatively, D is TRBD1 (6 bases). V lost 8 bases, J lost 6 bases, and 13 bases lay in between. The CDR3 is 13 residues long. The germline gives CDR1 SGHTA, CDR2 FQGNSA.

The sample holds a few counts of this clone. The J gene is TRBJ1-4, the V gene TRBV27; D is ambiguous. CDR3 length equals 13 residues. Germline-derived CDR1 and CDR2 are MNHEY and SMNVEV (reference sequence). V gave up 7 bases and J gave up 8 bases, with 14 bases separating them. The CDR3 nucleotides are TGTGCCAGCACCAACTCCGGGATAGAAAAACTGTTTTTT. It translates to CASTNSGIEKLFF.

V and J are TRBV28 and TRBJ2-3; 13 nucleotides agree with TRBD2. J lost 4 bases, V lost 8 bases, and 3 bases had no gene match. This CDR3 has 14 residues. Germline V gene lookup returns CDR1 MDHEN and CDR2 SYDVKM. The DNA of the CDR3 is TGTGCCAGCTGCGGACTAGCGGGAGCAGATACGCAGTATTTT. This codes for CASCGLAGADTQYF.

This rearrangement joins TRBV5-1 to TRBJ2-5; 11 bases are shared with TRBD2. The junction had 6 bases not matched to a gene; V was cut back by 0 bases and J by 5 bases. CDR1 is SGHRS and CDR2 is YFSETQ in the germline V gene. The CDR3 sequence is 16 residues long. The CDR3 region has the DNA TGCGCCAGCAGCTTGGCTAGCGGGGGGACGCCGGAGACCCAGTACTTC. This codes for CASSLASGGTPETQYF.

J is TRBJ2-2 and V is TRBV11-2, with a possible D match to TRBD1 (5 bases). The CDR3 has 16 amino acids. The V end was cut by 3 bases, the J end by 1 base, with 12 bases between. Germline lookup yields CDR1 SGHAT and CDR2 FQNNGV. This CDR3 is CASSFSETENTGELFF. CDR3 nucleotides: TGTGCCAGCAGCTTTTCCGAGACAGAGAACACCGGGGAGCTGTTTTTT.

The chain uses TRBV11-3 and TRBJ1-4; the match to TRBD1 covers 11 bases. The germline V gene has CDR1 SGHNT and CDR2 YENEEA. The CDR3 consists of 14 residues. Germline trimming cut 5 bases from V and 8 bases from J; bases unmatched to any gene: 4. In nucleotides, the CDR3 is TGTGCCAGCAGCGAGGACAGGGGGCTCGAAAAACTGTTTTTT. Translation gives CASSEDRGLEKLFF.

The rearrangement links TRBV5-8 to TRBJ1-2; 9 bases match TRBD1. V lost 4 bases, J lost 6 bases, and 4 bases stayed unmatched. The germline CDR1 and CDR2 sequences are SGHTS and YDEGEE. The CDR3 is 13 residues long. In nucleotides, the CDR3 is TGTGCCAGCAGCGTCCGGGACAGGGATGGCTACACCTTC. Amino acid sequence: CASSVRDRDGYTF.

This rearrangement joins TRBV19 to TRBJ1-5; D gene uncertain. The CDR3 consists of 16 residues. Trimming pared 2 bases from V and 5 bases from J, leaving 16 bases between. Germline V gives CDR1 LNHDA, CDR2 SQIVND (reference sequence). As DNA, the CDR3 is TGTGCCAGTAGTATATCCTTGGGCCAGGTCCATCAGCCCCAGCATTTT. Amino acids: CASSISLGQVHQPQHF.

The rearrangement joins TRBV9 to TRBJ2-1; D might be TRBD2 (6 bases). Germline V gene lookup returns CDR1 SGDLS and CDR2 YYNGEE. V lost 4 bases and J lost 5, with 16 bases in between. The CDR3 length is 15 residues. The CDR3 region has the DNA TGTGCCAGCAGCCTCGGGAGTAGGAGTCACAATGAGCAGTTCTTC. It is translated as CASSLGSRSHNEQFF.

This clone was seen more than once but under ten times. The V gene is TRBV27, the J gene TRBJ1-5; 8 bases line up with TRBD1. Germline loops: CDR1 MNHEY, CDR2 SMNVEV (reference sequence). There are 19 residues in the CDR3. V trimming: 5 bases; J trimming: 2 bases; junction bases outside the gene matches: 17. The CDR3, as DNA: TGTGCCAGCAGTCCCACTCAACCAGGGGGCCCGGGAGGCAATCAGCCCCAGCATTTT. This translates into CASSPTQPGGPGGNQPQHF.

The CDR3 is CAISDRGNPSYEQYF. The CDR3 DNA reads TGTGCCATCAGTGACAGGGGGAATCCTTCCTACGAGCAGTACTTC. V gene TRBV10-3 combines with J gene TRBJ2-7; 7 bases match TRBD1. Germline CDR1 and CDR2: ENHRY and SYGVKD. This CDR3 comprises 15 residues. The V segment lost 3 bases and the J segment 1 base; nucleotides outside the gene matches: 6.

This clone was recorded once. The chain is built from TRBV11-2 and TRBJ2-3, with D uncertain. The V end was cut by 0 bases, the J end by 7 bases, with 11 bases between. Germline CDR1 reads SGHAT; CDR2 reads FQNNGV. The CDR3 sequence is 14 residues long. The CDR3 DNA reads TGTGCCAGCAGCTTAGATCATATAGCCTATACGCAGTATTTT. It translates to CASSLDHIAYTQYF.

This chain uses TRBV19 with TRBJ2-1; TRBD1 matches 9 bases. CDR3 length: 14 amino acids. Trimming at V came to 8 bases and at J to 6 bases, leaving 8 bases not matched to a gene. Germline V CDR1 and CDR2: LNHDA, SQIVND (reference sequence). The CDR3: CASGWTGDANEQFF. In DNA, the CDR3 is TGTGCCAGTGGATGGACAGGGGATGCCAATGAGCAGTTCTTC.